This is a list of T cell receptor beta chains from one sample in a study of blood T cell repertoires in COVID-19. The method was immunoSEQ multiplex PCR; TCRdb's version includes in-frame clones alone and lacks a portion of them. In the table there are about 220,000 clones, roughly 80% of which are singletons. Sequencing was done on a sample of peripheral blood. The receptors derive from a woman aged 70 to 79 with COVID-19, enrolled during active disease. CDR3s include the opening cysteine and the closing phenylalanine or tryptophan. A D gene is named only where the DNA matches it firmly. The listing skips clone size in some rows; elsewhere it reads once, few, many or a size class.

>NA|TRBJ1-2|TRBV30|NA
TGTGCCTGGAGTGTACTGAGTGGAGGAAGAGGCTACACCTTC
CAWSVLSGGRGYTF
>NA|TRBJ2-2|TRBV28|NA
TGTGCCAGCCAGTCTGTACAGGTCTTAACCGGGGAGCTGTTTTTT
CASQSVQVLTGELFF
>NA|TRBJ1-1|TRBV27|few
TGTGCCAGCAGTTTAGTATCGGGAAACACTGAAGCTTTCTTT
CASSLVSGNTEAFF
>NA|TRBJ2-1|TRBV28|NA
TGTGCCAGCAGTTTACCCCATTGGCCCCAGTTCTTC
CASSLPHWPQFF
>NA|TRBJ2-7|TRBV11-2|NA
TGTGCCAGCAGCTTAGTCCAAACCTACGAGCAGTACTTC
CASSLVQTYEQYF
>NA|TRBJ2-7|TRBV5-1|NA
TGCGCCAGCAGCTTACAGGGAAGAGACTACGAGCAGTACTTC
CASSLQGRDYEQYF
>TRBD2|TRBJ2-7|TRBV20-1|NA
TGCAGTGCTAGTAGCGGGAGGGCCTCTAGCGAGCAGTACTTC
CSASSGRASSEQYF
>TRBD1|TRBJ1-1|TRBV19|NA
TGTGCCAGCAAACAGGGGGCGAACACTGAAGCTTTCTTT
CASKQGANTEAFF
>NA|TRBJ1-5|TRBV9|once
TGTGCCACTCCCTCAGGGGATCAGCCCCAGCATTTT
CATPSGDQPQHF
>TRBD1|TRBJ2-7|TRBV7-2|NA
TGTGCCAGCAGTTCACAGCAGGGGGTACGCTACGAGCAGTACTTC
CASSSQQGVRYEQYF
>TRBD1|TRBJ1-2|TRBV10-3|few
TGTGCCACCCAGGGGACAGGCTATGGCTACACCTTC
CATQGTGYGYTF
>NA|TRBJ2-1|TRBV11-2|NA
TGTGCCAGCAGCTTAGGGCCCTGGCCGGGGTACAATGAGCAGTTCTTC
CASSLGPWPGYNEQFF
>NA|TRBJ1-1|TRBV12-3/TRBV12-4|NA
TGTGCCAGCAGCCCCCCAACTTACACTGAAGCTTTCTTT
CASSPPTYTEAFF
>TRBD2|TRBJ2-3|TRBV29-1|NA
TGCAGCGTTGAACAGATAGCGGGTTGGGGAACAGATACGCAGTATTTT
CSVEQIAGWGTDTQYF
>TRBD1|TRBJ2-7|TRBV6-5|NA
TGTGCCAGCAGATCCGGACAGGGAAGAAACTACGAGCAGTACTTC
CASRSGQGRNYEQYF
>TRBD2|TRBJ2-1|TRBV11-1|NA
TGTGCCAGCAGCTCCCGGGTTAGCGGGAGGGACAATGAGCAGTTCTTC
CASSSRVSGRDNEQFF
>NA|TRBJ1-1|TRBV7-2|NA
TGTGCCAGCAGCTTAAGCCGCATCTCGAACACTGAAGCTTTCTTT
CASSLSRISNTEAFF
>NA|TRBJ1-5|TRBV19|NA
TGTGCCAGTAGTCTCGCAGGGGCAGGCAATCAGCCCCAGCATTTT
CASSLAGAGNQPQHF
>TRBD1|TRBJ1-3|TRBV9|NA
TGTGCCAGCAGCGTAGGAGGGACGACAGGGGTCGGAAACACCATATATTTT
CASSVGGTTGVGNTIYF
>NA|TRBJ2-6|TRBV5-1|NA
TGCGCCAGCAGCTTGTTTCAGATCTCCTCGGCCAACGTCCTGACTTTC
CASSLFQISSANVLTF
>TRBD1|TRBJ2-2|TRBV19|NA
TGTGCCAGTAGTGATACAGGGGCCCGACCGGCCCGGGAGCTGTTTTTT
CASSDTGARPARELFF
>NA|TRBJ2-1|TRBV28|NA
TGTGCCTGCCGGAGGGCTTCCCGAGGCTCCTACAATGAGCAGTTCTTC
CACRRASRGSYNEQFF
>TRBD2|TRBJ2-2|TRBV7-3|NA
TGTGCCAGCAGCTTTGGGACTAGCGGGAAGGCCCCGAACACCGGGGAGCTGTTTTTT
CASSFGTSGKAPNTGELFF
>TRBD1|TRBJ2-3|TRBV28|few
TGTGCCACGACAGGGGAAAGCACAGATACGCAGTATTTT
CATTGESTDTQYF
>NA|TRBJ1-5|TRBV28|NA
TGTGCCAGCAGCTCGACACCTTATAGCAATCAGCCCCAGCATTTT
CASSSTPYSNQPQHF
>TRBD2|TRBJ2-2|TRBV28|NA
TGTGCCAGCAGACCCGGGGTGGCTAGCGGGAGGGGGGTCACCGGGGAGCTGTTTTTT
CASRPGVASGRGVTGELFF
>TRBD1|TRBJ1-3|TRBV6-5|NA
TGTGCCACCCGGGGACAGGGCGAAAACACCATATATTTT
CATRGQGENTIYF
>TRBD1|TRBJ2-7|TRBV11-2|NA
TGTGCCAGCAGCTTAGCCGGGACAGGGCCCTACGAGCAGTACTTC
CASSLAGTGPYEQYF
>NA|TRBJ1-4|TRBV28|NA
TGTGCCAGCAGTTTCACACAGGAAAAACTGTTTTTT
CASSFTQEKLFF
>NA|TRBJ1-4|TRBV5-6|NA
TGTGCCAGCAGCTTGCAGGCGGGGGAAAAACTGTTTTTT
CASSLQAGEKLFF
>NA|TRBJ1-4|TRBV9|NA
TGTGCCAGCAGCGCAGCAGGGGTCGCTGAAAAACTGTTTTTT
CASSAAGVAEKLFF
>TRBD2|TRBJ2-2|TRBV3-1/TRBV3-2|NA
TGTGCCAGCTCGGGACTAGCGGGCACCGGGGAGCTGTTTTTT
CASSGLAGTGELFF
>TRBD1|TRBJ1-2|TRBV9|NA
TGTGCCAGCAGCCTTTACCCGGGGACAGAGGGGGGCTACACCTTC
CASSLYPGTEGGYTF
>TRBD2|TRBJ2-5|TRBV30|NA
TGTGCCTGGAGTAAGGGACTAGCGGGTCAAGAGACCCAGTACTTC
CAWSKGLAGQETQYF
>NA|TRBJ1-5|TRBV9|NA
TGTGCCAGCAGCGAAGACAGCTACAATCAGCCCCAGCATTTT
CASSEDSYNQPQHF
>NA|TRBJ1-2|TRBV7-2|NA
TGTGCCAGCAGCAGAGACCAGGGTATGGGGGGCTACACCTTC
CASSRDQGMGGYTF
>NA|TRBJ1-4|TRBV28|NA
TGTGCCAGCAGTTCCCCGACTCGGGGAGAAAAACTGTTTTTT
CASSSPTRGEKLFF
>TRBD1|TRBJ2-6|TRBV18|NA
TGTGCCAGCTCACCAGGACAGGGTCGCGGGGCCAACGTCCTGACTTTC
CASSPGQGRGANVLTF
>NA|TRBJ2-1|TRBV11-3|NA
TGTGCCAGCAGCTTAGGACTCAGCTCCTACAATGAGCAGTTCTTC
CASSLGLSSYNEQFF
>NA|TRBJ1-4|TRBV6-6|NA
TGTGCCAGTAGCGACCCTAATGAAAAACTGTTTTTT
CASSDPNEKLFF
>NA|TRBJ1-4|TRBV5-4|NA
TGTGCCAGCAGCTTAGGTTCGCCAGGGCGACATGAAAAACTGTTTTTT
CASSLGSPGRHEKLFF
>NA|TRBJ1-4|TRBV5-5|once
TGTGCCAGCAGCTTGGCGCCTAGGTCAAGTGAAAAACTGTTTTTT
CASSLAPRSSEKLFF
>TRBD2|TRBJ2-1|TRBV2|NA
TGTGCCAGCAGTGGGCGGCTAGCGGGAGAAGGTGAGCAGTTCTTC
CASSGRLAGEGEQFF
>TRBD1|TRBJ1-2|TRBV27|NA
TGTGCCAGCAGTGCATCGATAAACAGGGGCACGGGCTACACCTTC
CASSASINRGTGYTF
>NA|TRBJ1-1|TRBV30|few
TGTGCCTGGAGGCCACGTCGACAGCCTGAAGCTTTCTTT
CAWRPRRQPEAFF
>TRBD1|TRBJ2-1|TRBV12-3/TRBV12-4|NA
TGTGCCAGCAGGCGTGACAGGGCCTTCCGGGAGTTCTTC
CASRRDRAFREFF
>TRBD2|TRBJ2-3|TRBV5-1|NA
TGCGCCAGCAGAGCTAGCGGAGGGAACACAGATACGCAGTATTTT
CASRASGGNTDTQYF
>TRBD2|TRBJ2-5|TRBV19|NA
TGTGCCAGTAGTATGACTAGCGGGAACCAAGAGACCCAGTACTTC
CASSMTSGNQETQYF
>TRBD1|TRBJ1-2|TRBV7-8|NA
TGTGCCAGCAGCCCCGGAGGACAGGGGGCCTATGGCTACACCTTC
CASSPGGQGAYGYTF
>TRBD2|TRBJ2-1|TRBV11-2|NA
TGTGCCAGCAGCCCTCGACTAGCGGGAGGCGGGGTTTACAATGAGCAGTTCTTC
CASSPRLAGGGVYNEQFF
>TRBD1|TRBJ1-2|TRBV30|few
TGTGCCTGGAGTGGGACAGGGGATGGCTACACCTTC
CAWSGTGDGYTF
>NA|TRBJ1-1|TRBV5-1|NA
TGCGCCAGCAGCTTGGGGGACTTGAACACTGAAGCTTTCTTT
CASSLGDLNTEAFF
>NA|TRBJ1-2|TRBV7-5|NA
TGTGCCGTCGACAGAAGAGCTAACTATGGCTACACCTTC
CAVDRRANYGYTF
>TRBD1|TRBJ1-4|TRBV6-5|NA
TGTGCCTGCCGATTGGGACAGGGGGGCGGTGAAAAACTGTTTTTT
CACRLGQGGGEKLFF
>NA|TRBJ1-5|TRBV28|NA
TGTGCCACCCAGCCCAGGGAGGCCAATCAGCCCCAGCATTTT
CATQPREANQPQHF